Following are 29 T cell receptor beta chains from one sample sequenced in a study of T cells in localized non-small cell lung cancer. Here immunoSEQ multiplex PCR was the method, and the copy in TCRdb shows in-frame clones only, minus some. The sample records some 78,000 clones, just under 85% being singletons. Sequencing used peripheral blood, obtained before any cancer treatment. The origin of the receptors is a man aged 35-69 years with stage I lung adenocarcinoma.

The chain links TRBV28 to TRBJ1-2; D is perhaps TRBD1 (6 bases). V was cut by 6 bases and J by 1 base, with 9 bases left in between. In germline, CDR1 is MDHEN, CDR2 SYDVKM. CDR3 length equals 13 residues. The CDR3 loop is CASSPDSNYGYTF. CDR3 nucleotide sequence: TGTGCCAGCAGCCCGGACAGTAACTATGGCTACACCTTC.

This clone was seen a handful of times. CDR3 DNA: TGTGCCAGCACCGGGGGGAGGGAGTGGTCCTACGAGCAGTACTTC. Translating gives CASTGGREWSYEQYF. The chain couples TRBV21-1 to TRBJ2-7; the listed D gene, TRBD2, was not tested against the DNA. TRBV21-1 is recorded as a pseudogene. The CDR3 extends over 15 amino acids.

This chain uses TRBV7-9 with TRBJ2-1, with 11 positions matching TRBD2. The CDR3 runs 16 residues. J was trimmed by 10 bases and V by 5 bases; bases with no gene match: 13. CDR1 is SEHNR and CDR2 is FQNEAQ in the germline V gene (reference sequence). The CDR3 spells CASSATLAGGPREQFF. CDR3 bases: TGTGCCAGCAGCGCAACGTTAGCGGGAGGGCCTCGCGAGCAGTTCTTC.

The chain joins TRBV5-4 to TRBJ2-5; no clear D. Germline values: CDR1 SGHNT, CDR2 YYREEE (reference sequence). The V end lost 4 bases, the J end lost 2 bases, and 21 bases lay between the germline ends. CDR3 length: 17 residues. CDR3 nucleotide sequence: TGTGCCAGCAGCCTTGGCAACCCGCGACGGATACAAGAGACCCAGTACTTC. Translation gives CASSLGNPRRIQETQYF.

The CDR3 DNA reads as TGTGCCAGCAGCTTGCAGAGGGCTAACACTGAAGCTTTCTTT. This codes for CASSLQRANTEAFF. The rearrangement joins TRBV5-5 to TRBJ1-1, with D hard to call. The CDR3 extends over 14 amino acids. V was cut by 1 base and J by 2 bases, with 9 bases left in between. Germline lookup yields CDR1 SGHKS and CDR2 YYEKEE (reference sequence).

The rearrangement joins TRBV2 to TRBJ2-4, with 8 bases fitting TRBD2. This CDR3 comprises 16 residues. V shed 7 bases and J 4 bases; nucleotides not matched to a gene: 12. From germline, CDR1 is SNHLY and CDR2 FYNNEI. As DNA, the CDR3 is TGTGCCAGCATTTATTCCGGGACTAGACCAAAAAACATTCAGTACTTC. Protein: CASIYSGTRPKNIQYF.

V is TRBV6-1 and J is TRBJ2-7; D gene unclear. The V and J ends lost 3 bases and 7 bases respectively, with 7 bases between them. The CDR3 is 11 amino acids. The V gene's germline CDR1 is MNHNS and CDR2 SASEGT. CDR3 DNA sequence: TGTGCCAGCAGTGACCCCCTAGAGCAGTACTTC. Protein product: CASSDPLEQYF.

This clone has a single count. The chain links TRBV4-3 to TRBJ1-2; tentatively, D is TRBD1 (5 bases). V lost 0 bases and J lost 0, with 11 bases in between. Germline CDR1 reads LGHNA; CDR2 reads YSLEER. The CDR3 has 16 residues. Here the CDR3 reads CASSQDRAGPNYGYTF. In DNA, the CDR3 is TGCGCCAGCAGCCAAGATAGGGCAGGGCCTAACTATGGCTACACCTTC.

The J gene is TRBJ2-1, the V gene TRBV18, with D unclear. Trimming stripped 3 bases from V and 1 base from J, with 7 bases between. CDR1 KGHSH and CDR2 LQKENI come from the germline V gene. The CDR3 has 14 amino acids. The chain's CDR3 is CASSPPYSYNEQFF. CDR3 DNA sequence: TGTGCCAGCTCACCGCCCTATTCCTACAATGAGCAGTTCTTC.

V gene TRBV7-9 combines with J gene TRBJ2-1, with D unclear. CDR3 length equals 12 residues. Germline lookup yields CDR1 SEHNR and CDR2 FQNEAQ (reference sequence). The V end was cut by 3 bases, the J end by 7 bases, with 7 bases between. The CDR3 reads CASSLTGNEQFF. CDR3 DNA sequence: TGTGCCAGCAGCTTGACTGGAAATGAGCAGTTCTTC.

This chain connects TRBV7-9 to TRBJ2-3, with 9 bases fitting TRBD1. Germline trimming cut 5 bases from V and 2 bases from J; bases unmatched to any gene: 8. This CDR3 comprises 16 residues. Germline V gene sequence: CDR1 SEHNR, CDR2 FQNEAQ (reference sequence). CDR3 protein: CASSGRDRVYTDTQYF. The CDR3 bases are TGTGCCAGCAGCGGAAGGGACAGGGTATACACAGATACGCAGTATTTT.

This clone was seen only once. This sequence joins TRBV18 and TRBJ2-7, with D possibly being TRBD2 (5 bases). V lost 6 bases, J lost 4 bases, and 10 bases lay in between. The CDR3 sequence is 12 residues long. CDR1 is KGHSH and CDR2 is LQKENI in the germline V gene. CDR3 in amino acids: CASSDSGYEQYF. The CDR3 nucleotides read TGTGCCAGCTCGGACTCGGGATACGAGCAGTACTTC.

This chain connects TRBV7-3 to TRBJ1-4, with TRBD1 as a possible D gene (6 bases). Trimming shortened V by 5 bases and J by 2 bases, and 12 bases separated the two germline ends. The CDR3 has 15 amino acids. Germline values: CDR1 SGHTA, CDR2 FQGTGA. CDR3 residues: CASSPTGGTNEKLFF. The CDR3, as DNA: TGTGCCAGCAGCCCGACCGGGGGCACTAATGAAAAACTGTTTTTT. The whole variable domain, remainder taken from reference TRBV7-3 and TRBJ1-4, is GAGVSQTPSNKVTEKGKYVELRCDPISGHTALYWYRQSLGQGPEFLIYFQGTGAADDSGLPNDRFFAVRPEGSVSTLKIQRTERGDSAVYLCASSPTGGTNEKLFFGSGTQLSVL.

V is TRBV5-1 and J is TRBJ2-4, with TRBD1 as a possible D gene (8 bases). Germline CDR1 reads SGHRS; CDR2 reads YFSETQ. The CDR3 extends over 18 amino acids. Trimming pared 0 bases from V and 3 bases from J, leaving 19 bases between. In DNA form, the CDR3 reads TGCGCCAGCAGCTTGGATTTCGTACAGGGGGGGAACAAAAACATTCAGTACTTC. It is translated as CASSLDFVQGGNKNIQYF. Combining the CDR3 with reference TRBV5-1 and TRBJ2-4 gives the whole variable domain KAGVTQTPRYLIKTRGQQVTLSCSPISGHRSVSWYQQTPGQGLQFLFEYFSETQRNKGNFPGRFSGRQFSNSRSEMNVSTLELGDSALYLCASSLDFVQGGNKNIQYFGAGTRLSVL.

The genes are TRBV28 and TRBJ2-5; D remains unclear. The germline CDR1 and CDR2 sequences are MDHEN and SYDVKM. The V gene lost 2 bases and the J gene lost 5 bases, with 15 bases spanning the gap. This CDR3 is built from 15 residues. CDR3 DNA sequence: TGTGCCAGCAGTTTAAGGACCCCTCGGACGGAGACCCAGTACTTC. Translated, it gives CASSLRTPRTETQYF.

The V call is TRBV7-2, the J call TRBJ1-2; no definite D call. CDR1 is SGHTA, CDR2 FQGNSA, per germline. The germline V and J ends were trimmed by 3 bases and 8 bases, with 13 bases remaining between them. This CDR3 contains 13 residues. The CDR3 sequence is CASSFPGRYGYTF. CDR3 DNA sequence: TGTGCCAGCAGCTTCCCGGGGAGATACGGCTACACCTTC.

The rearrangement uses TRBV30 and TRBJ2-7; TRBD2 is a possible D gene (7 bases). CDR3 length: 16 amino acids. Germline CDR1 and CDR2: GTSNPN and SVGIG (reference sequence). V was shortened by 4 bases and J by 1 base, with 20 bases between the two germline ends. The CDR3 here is CAWTFGGQGWSYEQYF. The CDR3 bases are TGTGCCTGGACGTTCGGGGGGCAGGGCTGGTCCTACGAGCAGTACTTC. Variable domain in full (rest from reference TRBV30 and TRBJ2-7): SQTIHQWPATLVQPVGSPLSLECTVEGTSNPNLYWYRQAAGRGLQLLFYSVGIGQISSEVPQNLSASRPQDRQFILSSKKLLLSDSGFYLCAWTFGGQGWSYEQYFGPGTRLTVT.

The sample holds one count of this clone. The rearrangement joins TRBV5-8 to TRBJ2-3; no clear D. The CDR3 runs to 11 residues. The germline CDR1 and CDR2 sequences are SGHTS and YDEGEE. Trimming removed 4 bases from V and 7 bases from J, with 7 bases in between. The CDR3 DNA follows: TGTGCCAGCAGCCTACCCAATACGCAGTATTTT. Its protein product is CASSLPNTQYF.

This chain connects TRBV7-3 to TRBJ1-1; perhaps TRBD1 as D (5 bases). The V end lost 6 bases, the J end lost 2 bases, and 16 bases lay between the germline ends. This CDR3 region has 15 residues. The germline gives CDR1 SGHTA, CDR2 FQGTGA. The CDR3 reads CASSKTGDVNTEAFF. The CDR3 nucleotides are TGTGCCAGCAGTAAGACGGGGGATGTAAACACTGAAGCTTTCTTT. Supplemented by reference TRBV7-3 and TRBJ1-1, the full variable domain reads GAGVSQTPSNKVTEKGKYVELRCDPISGHTALYWYRQSLGQGPEFLIYFQGTGAADDSGLPNDRFFAVRPEGSVSTLKIQRTERGDSAVYLCASSKTGDVNTEAFFGQGTRLTVV.

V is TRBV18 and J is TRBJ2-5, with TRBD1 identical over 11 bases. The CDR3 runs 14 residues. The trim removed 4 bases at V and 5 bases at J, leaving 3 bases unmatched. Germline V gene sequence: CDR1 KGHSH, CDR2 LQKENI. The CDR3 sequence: CASSRTGGGETQYF. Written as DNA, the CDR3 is TGTGCCAGCTCACGGACAGGGGGCGGGGAGACCCAGTACTTC.

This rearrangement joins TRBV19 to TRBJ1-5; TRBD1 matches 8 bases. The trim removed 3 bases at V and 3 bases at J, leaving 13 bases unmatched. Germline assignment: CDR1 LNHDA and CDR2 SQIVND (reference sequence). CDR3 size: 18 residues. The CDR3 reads CASSIGYQGAILNQPQHF. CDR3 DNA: TGTGCCAGTAGTATCGGTTATCAGGGGGCGATACTCAATCAGCCCCAGCATTTT.

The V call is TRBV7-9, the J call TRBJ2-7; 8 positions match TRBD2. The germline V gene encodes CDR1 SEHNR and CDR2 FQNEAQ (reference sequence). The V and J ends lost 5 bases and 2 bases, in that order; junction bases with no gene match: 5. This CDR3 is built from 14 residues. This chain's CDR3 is CASSTSGDPYEQYF. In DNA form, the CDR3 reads TGTGCCAGCAGCACTAGCGGAGATCCCTACGAGCAGTACTTC.

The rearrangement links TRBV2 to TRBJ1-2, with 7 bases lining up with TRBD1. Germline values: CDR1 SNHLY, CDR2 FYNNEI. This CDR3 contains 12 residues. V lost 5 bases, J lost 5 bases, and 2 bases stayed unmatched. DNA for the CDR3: TGTGCCAGCAGTTCAGGGGGATATGGCTACACCTTC. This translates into CASSSGGYGYTF.

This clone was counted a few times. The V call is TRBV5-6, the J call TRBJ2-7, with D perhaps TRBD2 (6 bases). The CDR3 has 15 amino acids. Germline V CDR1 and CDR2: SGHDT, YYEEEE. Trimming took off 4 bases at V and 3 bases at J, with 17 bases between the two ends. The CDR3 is CASSTLGRSFYEQYF. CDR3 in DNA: TGTGCCAGCAGCACTTTAGGGAGGAGTTTCTACGAGCAGTACTTC.

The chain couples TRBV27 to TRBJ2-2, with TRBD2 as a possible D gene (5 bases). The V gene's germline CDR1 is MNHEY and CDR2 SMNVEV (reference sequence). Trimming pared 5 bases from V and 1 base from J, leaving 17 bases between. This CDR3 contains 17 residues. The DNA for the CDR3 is TGTGCCAGCAGTGCACGAGGTCGCGGGCGGAACACCGGGGAGCTGTTTTTT. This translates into CASSARGRGRNTGELFF.

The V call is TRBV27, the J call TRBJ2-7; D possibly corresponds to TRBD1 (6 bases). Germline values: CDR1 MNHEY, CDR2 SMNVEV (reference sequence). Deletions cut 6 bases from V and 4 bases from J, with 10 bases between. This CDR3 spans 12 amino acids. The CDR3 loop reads CASSRGGYEQYF. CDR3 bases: TGTGCCAGCAGCCGAGGGGGTTACGAGCAGTACTTC.

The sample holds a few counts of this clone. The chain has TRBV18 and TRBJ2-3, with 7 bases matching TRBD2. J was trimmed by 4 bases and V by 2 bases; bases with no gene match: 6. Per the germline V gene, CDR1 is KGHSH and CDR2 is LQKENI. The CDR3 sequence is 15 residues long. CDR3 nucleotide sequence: TGTGCCAGCTCACCATCGACTAGCCCCTCAGATACGCAGTATTTT. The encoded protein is CASSPSTSPSDTQYF. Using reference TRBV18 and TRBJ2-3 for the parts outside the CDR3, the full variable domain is NAGVMQNPRHLVRRRGQEARLRCSPMKGHSHVYWYRQLPEEGLKFMVYLQKENIIDESGMPKERFSAEFPKEGPSILRIQQVVRGDSAAYFCASSPSTSPSDTQYFGPGTRLTVL.

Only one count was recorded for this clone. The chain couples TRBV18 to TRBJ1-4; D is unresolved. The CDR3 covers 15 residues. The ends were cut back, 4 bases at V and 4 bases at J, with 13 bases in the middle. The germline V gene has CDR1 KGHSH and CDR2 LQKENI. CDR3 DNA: TGTGCCAGCTCACGGGATCTGGGCCATAATGAAAAACTGTTTTTT. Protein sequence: CASSRDLGHNEKLFF.

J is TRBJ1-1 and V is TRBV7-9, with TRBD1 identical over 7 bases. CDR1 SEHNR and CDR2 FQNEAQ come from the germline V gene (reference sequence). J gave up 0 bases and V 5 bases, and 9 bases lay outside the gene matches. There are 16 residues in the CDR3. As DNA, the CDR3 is TGTGCCAGCAGCGAACCTCCGGGACAGTTGAACACTGAAGCTTTCTTT. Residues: CASSEPPGQLNTEAFF.